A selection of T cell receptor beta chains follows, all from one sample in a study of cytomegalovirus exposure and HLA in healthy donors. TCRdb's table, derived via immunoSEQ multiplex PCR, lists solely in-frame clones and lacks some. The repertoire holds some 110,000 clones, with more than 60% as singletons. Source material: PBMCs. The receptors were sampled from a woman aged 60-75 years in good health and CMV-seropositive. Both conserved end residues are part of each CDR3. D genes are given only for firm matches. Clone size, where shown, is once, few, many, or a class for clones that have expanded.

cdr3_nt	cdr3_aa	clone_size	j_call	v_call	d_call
TGTGCCAGCAGCCAAACAGGGCAAGAGACCCAGTACTTC	CASSQTGQETQYF	.	TRBJ2-5	TRBV5-4	.
TGTGCCAGCAGTTACTTGACCGCTACGGAGGAGCAGTACTTC	CASSYLTATEEQYF	few	TRBJ2-7	TRBV6-6	.
TGCGCCAGCAGCTCGGTCGGGACTAGCAACCCTGAGCAGTTCTTC	CASSSVGTSNPEQFF	few	TRBJ2-1	TRBV5-1	TRBD2
TGTGCCAGCAGCGTATTCAGGGAGGGGACCGGGGAGCTGTTTTTT	CASSVFREGTGELFF	.	TRBJ2-2	TRBV9	TRBD2
TGTGCCAGCAGTCGGGGGCGGGGGTACCAAGAGACCCAGTACTTC	CASSRGRGYQETQYF	.	TRBJ2-5	TRBV6-1	.
TGTGCCAGCAGTCCCTTATTGGTAGGGGGCTGGAGTGAGCAGTTCTTC	CASSPLLVGGWSEQFF	.	TRBJ2-1	TRBV27	TRBD1
TGTGCCAGCAGCTTAGATAGGGGACAGGGGAAACTGTTTTTT	CASSLDRGQGKLFF	.	TRBJ1-4	TRBV11-2	TRBD1
TGCGCCAGCAGCTCGGGACTAGCGGGAAATGTCAATGAGCAGTTCTTC	CASSSGLAGNVNEQFF	.	TRBJ2-1	TRBV5-1	TRBD2
TGTGCCAGCAGCTTAAGAAGGACAGGGGGATGGAGTGAGGCACCCCTCCACTTT	CASSLRRTGGWSEAPLHF	.	TRBJ1-6	TRBV11-2	TRBD1
TGCGCCAGCAGGCAGGGACAGGGTGTCGATACGCAGTATTTT	CASRQGQGVDTQYF	few	TRBJ2-3	TRBV5-1	TRBD1
TGTGCCAGCAGCTTAGGTGGAGGGCCCCTAACTAATGAAAAACTGTTTTTT	CASSLGGGPLTNEKLFF	.	TRBJ1-4	TRBV7-6	.
TGTGCCAGCAGCCCTAGCGGGCCTGAAAAACTGTTTTTT	CASSPSGPEKLFF	few	TRBJ1-4	TRBV27	.
TGTGCCAGCAGCTTACGACAGGGGAAACGCAATGAGCAGTTCTTC	CASSLRQGKRNEQFF	.	TRBJ2-1	TRBV7-2	TRBD1
TGTGCCAGCAGCCAAGATGCGGGGGTAGGGTCCGGGGATACGCAGTATTTT	CASSQDAGVGSGDTQYF	.	TRBJ2-3	TRBV4-2	TRBD2
TGTGCCAGCAGAAAGACCAGCGGGGCCTACAATGAGCAGTTCTTC	CASRKTSGAYNEQFF	.	TRBJ2-1	TRBV2	TRBD2
TGTGCCAGCAGCGTACTAGCCGGTTCACCCCTCCACTTT	CASSVLAGSPLHF	.	TRBJ1-6	TRBV9	.
TGTGCCAGCAGTAACACCCGACTAGCGGGGGGGCCTCCTGAGCAGTTCTTC	CASSNTRLAGGPPEQFF	.	TRBJ2-1	TRBV6-4	TRBD2
TGCGCCAGCAGCGGACGGACAGGGGAGATCTATGGCTACACCTTC	CASSGRTGEIYGYTF	once	TRBJ1-2	TRBV4-3	TRBD1
TGCGCCAGCAGCCCCGTGAGCACAGATACGCAGTATTTT	CASSPVSTDTQYF	.	TRBJ2-3	TRBV5-1	.
TGCAGCGTTGCTAGCGGAACAAACACCGGGGAGCTGTTTTTT	CSVASGTNTGELFF	once	TRBJ2-2	TRBV29-1	TRBD2
TGTGCCAGCAGCTTGGTGTTGGGGCAGGGGCTCCACAATGAGCAGTTCTTC	CASSLVLGQGLHNEQFF	.	TRBJ2-1	TRBV5-8	.
TGTGCCACCAGCAGAGACAACCTAGCGGGAGCCTACGAGCAGTACTTC	CATSRDNLAGAYEQYF	.	TRBJ2-7	TRBV15	TRBD2
TGTGCCAGCAGCTTATCACTAGCGGGAGTTGGGGAGACCCAGTACTTC	CASSLSLAGVGETQYF	.	TRBJ2-5	TRBV11-3	TRBD2
TGCGCCAGCAGCCAAGAGATCAGCGGGAGTCCAACTAGCACAGATACGCAGTATTTT	CASSQEISGSPTSTDTQYF	.	TRBJ2-3	TRBV4-3	TRBD2
TGTGCCAGCAGTTTACCCCCCCCTGGAGCTTATGGCGGGGAGCTGTTTTTT	CASSLPPPGAYGGELFF	few	TRBJ2-2	TRBV28	.
TGTGCCTGGAGTAAGGGAGGGGCACAAGAGACCCAGTACTTC	CAWSKGGAQETQYF	.	TRBJ2-5	TRBV30	TRBD2
TGCAGCGTACAGACAGGGGGCTATGGCTACACCTTC	CSVQTGGYGYTF	once	TRBJ1-2	TRBV29-1	TRBD1
TGCAGCGTGGTTCAACAGGGGGCGCCTGGAAACACCATATATTTT	CSVVQQGAPGNTIYF	.	TRBJ1-3	TRBV29-1	TRBD1
TGTGCCAGCAGCCCCCGACAGGAAATGAACACTGAAGCTTTCTTT	CASSPRQEMNTEAFF	.	TRBJ1-1	TRBV7-9	.
TGTGCCAGCAGAGAGACAGGGCCTCGGGCTGAAGCTTTCTTT	CASRETGPRAEAFF	.	TRBJ1-1	TRBV25-1	TRBD1
TGTGCCAGCAGCCCTCGACAGGCCGTGGAGACCCAGTACTTC	CASSPRQAVETQYF	few	TRBJ2-5	TRBV9	.
TGTGCCAGCAGCTCTAATCAGGGGTACTACGAGCAGTACTTC	CASSSNQGYYEQYF	.	TRBJ2-7	TRBV5-4	.
TGTGCCAGCAGCAACTCTAGCGGATACAATGAGCAGTTCTTC	CASSNSSGYNEQFF	.	TRBJ2-1	TRBV7-9	TRBD2
TGTGCCAGCAGCTATAGCGGGAGGGCCTTGGGAGGTACGCAGTATTTT	CASSYSGRALGGTQYF	once	TRBJ2-3	TRBV5-4	TRBD2
TGTGCCAGCAGTTTACCCTCAACTAATGAAAAACTGTTTTTT	CASSLPSTNEKLFF	.	TRBJ1-4	TRBV28	.
TGTGCCAGCAGCCCCGGGCTAGCGGGAGTAGAGACCCAGTACTTC	CASSPGLAGVETQYF	.	TRBJ2-5	TRBV9	TRBD2
TGTGCCAGCAGTTTTGCAGCGGGTAATGAGCAGTTCTTC	CASSFAAGNEQFF	.	TRBJ2-1	TRBV27	.
TGCGCCAGCAGCCAGTACACGACCGAGGGAGATACGCAGTATTTT	CASSQYTTEGDTQYF	.	TRBJ2-3	TRBV4-3	.
TGTGCCAGCAGCTTGGGACAGGGTTATGGCTACACCTTC	CASSLGQGYGYTF	.	TRBJ1-2	TRBV7-2	TRBD1
TGTGCCTGGAGCGGGGGTCGGGGGGAGACCCAGTACTTC	CAWSGGRGETQYF	.	TRBJ2-5	TRBV30	.